Here is one TCR beta chain with its context. Its target is unknown. The record originates from a study of T cell repertoires in cytomegalovirus infection. Study background: It was the public TCR beta signatures that indicated both CMV infection and matching HLA type.

The CDR3 spans 18 residues. Germline CDR1 reads SGHVS; CDR2 reads FNYEAQ. V was trimmed by 1 base and J by 4 bases, leaving 22 bases between them. TCRdb processed the reads anew with MiXCR; each CDR3 protein has one entry. Here the sample spans fewer than 1,000,000 distinct CDR3 sequences, around 30% being singletons. Sample: cultured CD8+ T cells from PBMCs, taken from culture after CMV antigen stimulation. The origin of this receptor is a human donor in good health (CMV status not recorded). Some clones in this sample may be carry-over from other donors' samples. The V gene is TRBV7-6, the J gene TRBJ1-2, with D maybe TRBD1 (5 bases). The CDR3 bases are TGTGCCAGCAGCTTAGACGGAGGTGGCGCACCGAGGGGCTATGGCTACACCTTC. Protein product: CASSLDGGGAPRGYGYTF. Looking up the rest from reference TRBV7-6 and TRBJ1-2 gives the full variable domain: GAGVSQSPRYKVTKRGQDVALRCDPISGHVSLYWYRQALGQGPEFLTYFNYEAQQDKSGLPNDRFSAERPEGSISTLTIQRTEQRDSAMYRCASSLDGGGAPRGYGYTFGSGTRLTVV.